Reported below is one T cell receptor (beta chain). This clone's antigen is unknown. Base qualities are not at hand, and no much larger clone is one base apart. The CDR3 numbers 14 residues from cysteine through phenylalanine. CDR3 DNA only is kept here, 42 bases in frame from base 1. V loses 4 bases, J loses 5 bases, and the germline ends lie 13 bases apart. CDR1 MNHEY and CDR2 SVGAGI are derived from the germline V gene. The protocol used for the library was the immunoSEQ multiplex PCR assay. Entries here come from immuneACCESS through TCRdb and include only in-frame sequences with V and J called. Some clones fail to appear in such tables; in the studies checked, an unresolved V gene covers under half of the shortfall, and the cause of the remainder is unknown. For this sample there are 48,000 or so clones; 93% appear just once. The ten largest clones represent 23% of the sample. These data belong to a study of control samples from healthy donors and cancer patients (dated by TCRdb to 2018 to 2020).

The sample consisted of PBMCs. The chain is assembled from TRBV6-5 and TRBJ2-3, with no D gene named confidently. This TCR was recovered from a woman in her 50s with head and neck cancer. The nucleotide sequence is TGTGCCAGCAGTTCGACGGGCCCCGGAGATACGCAGTATTTT. The translation is CASSSTGPGDTQYF.